These T cell receptor beta chains were read from a single sample in a study of cytomegalovirus exposure and HLA in healthy donors. The method was immunoSEQ multiplex PCR; TCRdb's version includes in-frame clones alone and lacks a portion of them. The sample contains 120,000 to 150,000 clones, about four fifths of which appear only once. Sequencing was performed on PBMCs. The source of these receptors is a female donor in good health and CMV-seronegative. CDR3s include the opening cysteine and the closing phenylalanine or tryptophan. A D gene is named only where the DNA matches it firmly. Some rows have no size entry. The others give once, few or many, or a class for an expanded clone.

clone size: -
J gene: TRBJ1-2
D gene: -
V gene: TRBV15
CDR3 length: 16
CDR3 protein: CATSIRPPRDNYGYTF
CDR3 DNA: TGTGCCACCAGCATACGCCCTCCACGGGATAACTATGGCTACACCTTC

clone size: -
J gene: TRBJ1-2
D gene: TRBD1
V gene: TRBV10-3
CDR3 length: 16
CDR3 protein: CAIKMVSTGGSTGYTF
CDR3 DNA: TGTGCCATCAAGATGGTCTCGACAGGGGGGTCGACGGGCTACACCTTC

clone size: -
J gene: TRBJ2-1
D gene: -
V gene: TRBV5-6
CDR3 length: 16
CDR3 protein: CASSLANRGAYNEQFF
CDR3 DNA: TGTGCCAGCAGTCTAGCGAACAGGGGTGCCTACAATGAGCAGTTCTTC

clone size: -
J gene: TRBJ2-3
D gene: TRBD1
V gene: TRBV6-4
CDR3 length: 17
CDR3 protein: CASSDSRPGQGFGTQYF
CDR3 DNA: TGTGCCAGCAGTGACTCGCGCCCGGGACAGGGTTTCGGTACGCAGTATTTT

clone size: -
J gene: TRBJ2-3
D gene: TRBD2
V gene: TRBV7-8
CDR3 length: 19
CDR3 protein: CASSSPRTSGGRSTDTQYF
CDR3 DNA: TGTGCCAGCAGCTCACCCAGGACTAGCGGGGGGCGTAGCACAGATACGCAGTATTTT

clone size: -
J gene: TRBJ2-7
D gene: -
V gene: TRBV5-1
CDR3 length: 16
CDR3 protein: CASSWRRGVRTYEQYF
CDR3 DNA: TGCGCCAGCAGCTGGAGGCGCGGTGTAAGAACCTACGAGCAGTACTTC

clone size: -
J gene: TRBJ2-6
D gene: -
V gene: TRBV27
CDR3 length: 19
CDR3 protein: CASSLFFSGGGSGANVLTF
CDR3 DNA: TGTGCCAGCAGTTTATTTTTCAGTGGGGGAGGCTCTGGGGCCAACGTCCTGACTTTC

clone size: -
J gene: TRBJ2-7
D gene: TRBD2
V gene: TRBV29-1
CDR3 length: 13
CDR3 protein: CSAWTSGVYEQYF
CDR3 DNA: TGCAGCGCATGGACTAGCGGCGTCTATGAGCAGTACTTC

clone size: -
J gene: TRBJ2-5
D gene: TRBD2
V gene: TRBV30
CDR3 length: 15
CDR3 protein: CAWSAREGRGETQYF
CDR3 DNA: TGTGCCTGGAGTGCCCGGGAGGGACGAGGAGAGACCCAGTACTTC

clone size: -
J gene: TRBJ2-7
D gene: -
V gene: TRBV5-5
CDR3 length: 13
CDR3 protein: CASSSRQDYEQYF
CDR3 DNA: TGTGCCAGCAGCTCCCGACAAGACTACGAGCAGTACTTC

clone size: -
J gene: TRBJ2-1
D gene: TRBD2
V gene: TRBV29-1
CDR3 length: 12
CDR3 protein: CSGRREGGEQFF
CDR3 DNA: TGCAGCGGAAGGCGGGAGGGCGGCGAGCAGTTCTTC

clone size: -
J gene: TRBJ2-3
D gene: TRBD1
V gene: TRBV5-8
CDR3 length: 13
CDR3 protein: CASSLQGADTQYF
CDR3 DNA: TGTGCCAGCAGCTTACAGGGGGCAGATACGCAGTATTTT

clone size: -
J gene: TRBJ2-1
D gene: -
V gene: TRBV5-4
CDR3 length: 18
CDR3 protein: CASSAPTRFMTTRNEQFF
CDR3 DNA: TGTGCCAGCAGCGCCCCGACTAGGTTTATGACTACGAGGAATGAGCAGTTCTTC

clone size: -
J gene: TRBJ2-6
D gene: -
V gene: TRBV7-8
CDR3 length: 18
CDR3 protein: CASSFERQRRSGANVLTF
CDR3 DNA: TGTGCCAGCAGCTTCGAAAGACAGAGACGCTCTGGGGCCAACGTCCTGACTTTC

clone size: -
J gene: TRBJ2-1
D gene: -
V gene: TRBV27
CDR3 length: 17
CDR3 protein: CASSLSSGGSMDNEQFF
CDR3 DNA: TGTGCCAGCAGTTTAAGTTCTGGGGGGAGTATGGACAATGAGCAGTTCTTC

clone size: -
J gene: TRBJ2-3
D gene: -
V gene: TRBV7-9
CDR3 length: 17
CDR3 protein: CASSRGDRAGLRDTQYF
CDR3 DNA: TGTGCCAGCAGCAGAGGAGACCGGGCCGGACTCCGAGATACGCAGTATTTT

clone size: -
J gene: TRBJ2-3
D gene: TRBD2
V gene: TRBV5-8
CDR3 length: 16
CDR3 protein: CASSLGLAEGTDTQYF
CDR3 DNA: TGTGCCAGCAGCTTAGGACTAGCGGAGGGCACAGATACGCAGTATTTT

clone size: -
J gene: TRBJ2-7
D gene: TRBD1
V gene: TRBV5-4
CDR3 length: 14
CDR3 protein: CASSAGQGANEQYF
CDR3 DNA: TGTGCCAGCAGCGCGGGACAGGGGGCGAACGAGCAGTACTTC

clone size: -
J gene: TRBJ1-1
D gene: -
V gene: TRBV29-1
CDR3 length: 11
CDR3 protein: CSVDGGSEAFF
CDR3 DNA: TGCAGCGTCGACGGGGGGTCTGAAGCTTTCTTT

clone size: -
J gene: TRBJ1-2
D gene: -
V gene: TRBV5-1
CDR3 length: 15
CDR3 protein: CASSLPGSGVYGYTF
CDR3 DNA: TGCGCCAGCAGCTTACCCGGATCCGGGGTCTATGGCTACACCTTC

clone size: -
J gene: TRBJ2-3
D gene: -
V gene: TRBV7-2
CDR3 length: 17
CDR3 protein: CATLTAYRHPSTDTQYF
CDR3 DNA: TGTGCCACGCTAACAGCCTACAGACACCCTAGCACAGATACGCAGTATTTT

clone size: -
J gene: TRBJ1-5
D gene: TRBD1
V gene: TRBV19
CDR3 length: 15
CDR3 protein: CASSRHRGSNQPQHF
CDR3 DNA: TGTGCCAGTAGTAGACACAGGGGAAGCAATCAGCCCCAGCATTTT

clone size: -
J gene: TRBJ2-7
D gene: TRBD2
V gene: TRBV7-8
CDR3 length: 14
CDR3 protein: CASSFRGGGYEQYF
CDR3 DNA: TGTGCCAGCAGCTTTCGCGGGGGGGGGTACGAGCAGTACTTC

clone size: -
J gene: TRBJ2-3
D gene: -
V gene: TRBV6-5
CDR3 length: 14
CDR3 protein: CASSYSASKDTQYF
CDR3 DNA: TGTGCCAGCAGTTACTCGGCTAGTAAAGATACGCAGTATTTT

clone size: -
J gene: TRBJ2-1
D gene: TRBD2
V gene: TRBV6-1
CDR3 length: 15
CDR3 protein: CASREPGLGSDEQFF
CDR3 DNA: TGTGCCAGCAGGGAGCCGGGACTAGGGTCCGATGAGCAGTTCTTC

clone size: -
J gene: TRBJ2-5
D gene: -
V gene: TRBV7-9
CDR3 length: 11
CDR3 protein: CASSFTREQYF
CDR3 DNA: TGTGCCAGCAGCTTTACTAGGGAGCAGTACTTC

clone size: -
J gene: TRBJ1-2
D gene: -
V gene: TRBV28
CDR3 length: 13
CDR3 protein: CASSLQQGGGYTF
CDR3 DNA: TGTGCCAGCAGTTTACAACAGGGTGGTGGCTACACCTTC

clone size: -
J gene: TRBJ2-5
D gene: TRBD2
V gene: TRBV4-1
CDR3 length: 14
CDR3 protein: CASSGSSGGETQYF
CDR3 DNA: TGCGCCAGCAGTGGTTCTAGCGGGGGAGAGACCCAGTACTTC

clone size: -
J gene: TRBJ1-5
D gene: TRBD1
V gene: TRBV7-8
CDR3 length: 14
CDR3 protein: CASSIDRGNQPQHF
CDR3 DNA: TGTGCCAGCAGCATCGACAGGGGCAATCAGCCCCAGCATTTT

clone size: -
J gene: TRBJ2-4
D gene: TRBD1
V gene: TRBV7-2
CDR3 length: 14
CDR3 protein: CASSPDRVKNIQYF
CDR3 DNA: TGTGCCAGCAGCCCGGACAGGGTCAAAAACATTCAGTACTTC

clone size: -
J gene: TRBJ2-6
D gene: -
V gene: TRBV12-5
CDR3 length: 16
CDR3 protein: CASGPETVPGANVLTF
CDR3 DNA: TGTGCTAGTGGTCCCGAGACAGTACCCGGGGCCAACGTCCTGACTTTC

clone size: -
J gene: TRBJ2-5
D gene: -
V gene: TRBV7-2
CDR3 length: 15
CDR3 protein: CASSSPGEIQETQYF
CDR3 DNA: TGTGCCAGCAGCTCCCCCGGGGAAATACAAGAGACCCAGTACTTC

clone size: few
J gene: TRBJ2-1
D gene: -
V gene: TRBV4-1
CDR3 length: 19
CDR3 protein: CASSQDQWVRRQSYNEQFF
CDR3 DNA: TGCGCCAGCAGCCAAGATCAATGGGTGAGGAGACAGTCCTACAATGAGCAGTTCTTC

clone size: -
J gene: TRBJ1-5
D gene: -
V gene: TRBV30
CDR3 length: 13
CDR3 protein: CAWSVSSNQPQHF
CDR3 DNA: TGTGCCTGGAGTGTAAGCAGCAATCAGCCCCAGCATTTT

clone size: -
J gene: TRBJ1-2
D gene: TRBD1
V gene: TRBV4-3
CDR3 length: 14
CDR3 protein: CASSPDRGAYGYTF
CDR3 DNA: TGCGCCAGCAGCCCGGACAGGGGGGCCTATGGCTACACCTTC

clone size: -
J gene: TRBJ2-7
D gene: TRBD2
V gene: TRBV4-1
CDR3 length: 14
CDR3 protein: CASSQGRGAYEQYF
CDR3 DNA: TGCGCCAGCAGCCAAGGCCGGGGGGCCTACGAGCAGTACTTC

clone size: -
J gene: TRBJ2-7
D gene: -
V gene: TRBV7-9
CDR3 length: 14
CDR3 protein: CASRLSGSSYEQYF
CDR3 DNA: TGTGCCAGCAGACTTTCCGGGTCTTCCTACGAGCAGTACTTC

clone size: few
J gene: TRBJ1-5
D gene: -
V gene: TRBV6-5
CDR3 length: 14
CDR3 protein: CASSRGSGNQPQHF
CDR3 DNA: TGTGCCAGCAGTAGGGGGTCGGGCAATCAGCCCCAGCATTTT

clone size: few
J gene: TRBJ2-7
D gene: -
V gene: TRBV29-1
CDR3 length: 14
CDR3 protein: CSVVKQFSSYEQYF
CDR3 DNA: TGCAGCGTTGTAAAACAGTTCAGCTCCTACGAGCAGTACTTC

clone size: -
J gene: TRBJ2-7
D gene: -
V gene: TRBV5-3
CDR3 length: 13
CDR3 protein: CARSFRGSGEQYF
CDR3 DNA: TGTGCCAGAAGCTTTCGGGGGAGTGGAGAGCAGTACTTC

clone size: once
J gene: TRBJ2-7
D gene: -
V gene: TRBV7-9
CDR3 length: 14
CDR3 protein: CASSLGTGLPEQYF
CDR3 DNA: TGTGCCAGCAGCTTGGGTACGGGACTGCCCGAGCAGTACTTC

clone size: -
J gene: TRBJ2-1
D gene: TRBD2
V gene: TRBV4-1
CDR3 length: 18
CDR3 protein: CASSQGQTGTSGYNEQFF
CDR3 DNA: TGCGCCAGCAGCCAGGGACAGACCGGGACTAGCGGGTACAATGAGCAGTTCTTC

clone size: -
J gene: TRBJ1-1
D gene: -
V gene: TRBV29-1
CDR3 length: 12
CDR3 protein: CSVARENTEAFF
CDR3 DNA: TGCAGCGTTGCACGGGAAAACACTGAAGCTTTCTTT

clone size: -
J gene: TRBJ2-4
D gene: TRBD1
V gene: TRBV29-1
CDR3 length: 13
CDR3 protein: CSADGQGGDIQYF
CDR3 DNA: TGCAGCGCTGACGGACAGGGGGGAGACATTCAGTACTTC

clone size: -
J gene: TRBJ2-7
D gene: -
V gene: TRBV6-5
CDR3 length: 13
CDR3 protein: CASSSPGQGEQYF
CDR3 DNA: TGTGCCAGCAGTTCCCCGGGACAAGGGGAGCAGTACTTC

clone size: once
J gene: TRBJ2-7
D gene: TRBD2
V gene: TRBV27
CDR3 length: 15
CDR3 protein: CASRRSREMSYEQYF
CDR3 DNA: TGTGCCAGCAGGCGGTCGCGGGAGATGTCCTACGAGCAGTACTTC

clone size: -
J gene: TRBJ2-5
D gene: TRBD2
V gene: TRBV7-9
CDR3 length: 17
CDR3 protein: CASSPGTSGGGQETQYF
CDR3 DNA: TGTGCCAGCAGCCCAGGGACTAGCGGGGGGGGCCAAGAGACCCAGTACTTC

clone size: -
J gene: TRBJ2-6
D gene: TRBD1
V gene: TRBV19
CDR3 length: 17
CDR3 protein: CASSRDRGPSGANVLTF
CDR3 DNA: TGTGCCAGTAGCCGGGACAGGGGCCCCTCTGGGGCCAACGTCCTGACTTTC

clone size: -
J gene: TRBJ2-2
D gene: TRBD2
V gene: TRBV7-3
CDR3 length: 16
CDR3 protein: CASSPKAGANTGELFF
CDR3 DNA: TGTGCCAGCAGCCCTAAAGCGGGGGCGAACACCGGGGAGCTGTTTTTT

clone size: -
J gene: TRBJ2-7
D gene: TRBD1
V gene: TRBV27
CDR3 length: 14
CDR3 protein: CASSTLTGLREQYF
CDR3 DNA: TGTGCCAGCAGTACCTTGACAGGGTTGAGGGAGCAGTACTTC

clone size: -
J gene: TRBJ1-1
D gene: -
V gene: TRBV18
CDR3 length: 15
CDR3 protein: CASSPPMAGRTEAFF
CDR3 DNA: TGTGCCAGCTCACCACCGATGGCAGGGAGGACTGAAGCTTTCTTT

clone size: -
J gene: TRBJ2-5
D gene: -
V gene: TRBV2
CDR3 length: 14
CDR3 protein: CASSRADSQETQYF
CDR3 DNA: TGTGCCAGCAGCCGGGCCGACAGCCAAGAGACCCAGTACTTC

clone size: -
J gene: TRBJ1-5
D gene: TRBD1
V gene: TRBV4-1
CDR3 length: 15
CDR3 protein: CASSQEAGGGQPQHF
CDR3 DNA: TGCGCCAGCAGCCAAGAGGCAGGGGGCGGTCAGCCCCAGCATTTT